This record looks at one T cell receptor beta chain sequence and its context. The source of the sample is a study of cytomegalovirus exposure and HLA in healthy donors. This PCR relied on a set of 60 Vbeta primers and 13 Jbeta primers. This table comes from immunoSEQ multiplex PCR, and its TCRdb copy is limited to in-frame clones, with some not included. The sample yields about 180,000 clones, about 80% seen once. Sequencing was carried out using PBMCs. This clonotype originated in a man between 35 and 55 years old in good health and CMV-seropositive.

This chain's CDR3 is CASEPSRGGYEQYF. In nucleotides, the CDR3 is TGTGCCAGCGAGCCCAGCCGAGGGGGCTACGAGCAGTACTTC. The chain combines TRBV5-6 with TRBJ2-7, with D perhaps matching TRBD1 (6 bases). Trimming pared 7 bases from V and 3 bases from J, leaving 17 bases between. CDR3 size: 14 residues. Germline lookup yields CDR1 SGHDT and CDR2 YYEEEE.